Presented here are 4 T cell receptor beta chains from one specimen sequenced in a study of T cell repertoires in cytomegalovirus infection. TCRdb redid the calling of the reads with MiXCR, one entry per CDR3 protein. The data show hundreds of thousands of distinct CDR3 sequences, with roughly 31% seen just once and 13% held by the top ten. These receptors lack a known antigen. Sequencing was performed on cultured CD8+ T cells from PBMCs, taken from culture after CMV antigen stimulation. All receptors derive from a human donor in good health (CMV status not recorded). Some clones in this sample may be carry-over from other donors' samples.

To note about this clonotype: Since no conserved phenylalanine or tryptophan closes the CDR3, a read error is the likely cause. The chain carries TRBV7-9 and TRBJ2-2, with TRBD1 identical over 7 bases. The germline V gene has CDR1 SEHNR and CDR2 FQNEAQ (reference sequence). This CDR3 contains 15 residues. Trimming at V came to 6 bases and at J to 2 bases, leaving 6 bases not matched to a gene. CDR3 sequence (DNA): TGTGCCAGCAGAAGCCGGGACAGTAACACCGGGGAGCTGTTTTAT. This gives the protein CASRSRDSNTGELFY.

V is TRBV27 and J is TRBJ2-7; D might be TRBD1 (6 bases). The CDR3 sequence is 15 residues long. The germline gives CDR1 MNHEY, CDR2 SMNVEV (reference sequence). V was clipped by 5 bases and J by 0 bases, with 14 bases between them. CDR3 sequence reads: CASSKDRPPSYEQYF. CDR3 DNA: TGTGCCAGCAGTAAAGACAGGCCGCCCTCCTACGAGCAGTACTTC.

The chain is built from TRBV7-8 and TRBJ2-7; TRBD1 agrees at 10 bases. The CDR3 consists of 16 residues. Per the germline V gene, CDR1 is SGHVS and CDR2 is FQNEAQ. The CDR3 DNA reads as TGTGCCAACAGCTTAACGGGACAGGGGTCCTTAGGCCAACAGTACGTC. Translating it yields CANSLTGQGSLGQQYV.

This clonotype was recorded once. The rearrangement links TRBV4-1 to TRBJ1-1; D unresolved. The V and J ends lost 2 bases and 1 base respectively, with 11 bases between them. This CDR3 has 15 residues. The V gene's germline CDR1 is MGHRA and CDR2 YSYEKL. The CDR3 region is CASSQYRKENTEAFF. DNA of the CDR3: TGCGCCAGCAGCCAATATCGGAAGGAGAACACTGAAGCTTTCTTT.